These T cell receptor beta chains were read from a single sample in a study of control samples from healthy donors and cancer patients. The protocol was immunoSEQ multiplex PCR, while the TCRdb copy is restricted to in-frame clones and leaves out a portion. The sample has 80,000 to 100,000 clones; around 88% are singletons. The sequenced sample consisted of blood. The receptors originated from a man younger than 40 in good health. CDR3s include the opening cysteine and the closing phenylalanine or tryptophan. A D gene is named only where the DNA matches it firmly. Only some rows state a clone size, as once, few, many or a class for expanded clones.

V gene	J gene	D gene	clone size	CDR3 protein	CDR3 DNA
TRBV5-6	TRBJ1-5	-	-	CASSWRDGNQPQHF	TGTGCCAGCAGCTGGAGGGACGGGAATCAGCCCCAGCATTTT
TRBV5-6	TRBJ2-2	TRBD1	-	CASSRRDRARGTGELFF	TGTGCCAGCAGCCGTAGGGACAGGGCTCGGGGCACCGGGGAGCTGTTTTTT
TRBV19	TRBJ1-5	-	once	CASNAGWLSNQPQHF	TGTGCCAGTAACGCAGGGTGGTTAAGCAATCAGCCCCAGCATTTT
TRBV6-5	TRBJ2-2	-	-	CASSSRANTGELFF	TGTGCCAGCAGTTCCAGGGCTAACACCGGGGAGCTGTTTTTT
TRBV29-1	TRBJ2-7	-	-	CSVEDFRAEQYF	TGCAGCGTTGAAGATTTCAGGGCCGAGCAGTACTTC
TRBV27	TRBJ1-2	-	-	CASSLSNYGGKYGYTF	TGTGCCAGCAGTTTATCGAATTATGGAGGGAAATATGGCTACACCTTC
TRBV21-1	TRBJ2-7	-	-	CASSNTWGPYEQYF	TGTGCCAGCAGTAACACCTGGGGCCCCTACGAGCAGTACTTC
TRBV19	TRBJ2-3	TRBD2	-	CASSISGRTDTQYF	TGTGCCAGTAGTATTAGCGGGAGGACAGATACGCAGTATTTT
TRBV5-1	TRBJ2-2	-	-	CASSSQGHGDTGELFF	TGCGCCAGCAGCTCCCAGGGTCACGGGGACACCGGGGAGCTGTTTTTT
TRBV18	TRBJ2-3	TRBD2	-	CASSPPSGRPTDTQYF	TGTGCCAGCTCACCACCTAGCGGGAGACCCACAGATACGCAGTATTTT
TRBV5-6	TRBJ2-7	TRBD2	-	CASSLARGAGGLGSPEQYF	TGTGCCAGCAGCTTGGCCAGGGGAGCGGGAGGGCTGGGGAGCCCCGAGCAGTACTTC
TRBV30	TRBJ1-5	-	-	CAWSVLEVNQPQHF	TGTGCCTGGAGTGTACTTGAGGTCAATCAGCCCCAGCATTTT
TRBV27	TRBJ1-5	TRBD1	-	CASTQQGAGQPQHF	TGTGCCAGCACCCAACAGGGGGCAGGTCAGCCCCAGCATTTT
TRBV11-2	TRBJ2-3	-	-	CASSLRPGADTQYF	TGTGCCAGCAGCTTACGGCCAGGGGCGGATACGCAGTATTTT
TRBV28	TRBJ1-1	-	-	CASSIRQFGAFF	TGTGCCAGCAGCATAAGACAATTTGGAGCTTTCTTT
TRBV4-2	TRBJ2-7	TRBD2	-	CASSQGRGGSALYEQYF	TGTGCCAGCAGCCAGGGCCGGGGGGGATCGGCATTGTACGAGCAGTACTTC
TRBV27	TRBJ1-5	-	once	CASSLSSFDQPQHF	TGTGCCAGCAGTTTGTCGTCCTTTGACCAGCCCCAGCATTTT
TRBV5-5	TRBJ1-6	-	-	CASSLTSSYNSPLHF	TGTGCCAGCAGCTTGACGAGCTCCTATAATTCACCCCTCCACTTT
TRBV27	TRBJ2-7	TRBD1	-	CASSLGRGRGYEQYF	TGTGCCAGCAGTTTAGGCAGGGGGCGAGGGTACGAGCAGTACTTC
TRBV18	TRBJ2-3	-	-	CASSPGGSTDTQYF	TGTGCCAGCTCACCAGGGGGGAGCACAGATACGCAGTATTTT
TRBV7-9	TRBJ2-3	-	-	CASSVRDIATDTQYF	TGTGCCAGCAGCGTACGGGACATCGCCACAGATACGCAGTATTTT
TRBV19	TRBJ2-3	-	-	CASSIVLADTQYF	TGTGCCAGTAGTATAGTTCTAGCAGATACGCAGTATTTT
TRBV7-2	TRBJ2-2	-	-	CASSVNRVELFF	TGTGCCAGCAGCGTAAATCGTGTGGAGCTGTTTTTT
TRBV28	TRBJ1-4	-	-	CASRGPGANEKLFF	TGTGCCAGCAGAGGCCCGGGGGCTAATGAAAAACTGTTTTTT
TRBV5-6	TRBJ1-3	-	few	CASSHQGSSGNTIYF	TGTGCCAGCAGCCATCAGGGGAGCTCTGGAAACACCATATATTTT
TRBV6-5	TRBJ2-2	-	-	CASIRSRNTGELFF	TGTGCCAGCATAAGGAGCAGGAACACCGGGGAGCTGTTTTTT
TRBV9	TRBJ2-3	-	-	CASSVGQGNPDTQYF	TGTGCCAGCAGCGTAGGGCAGGGAAACCCAGATACGCAGTATTTT
TRBV25-1	TRBJ1-6	-	-	CASSSRPGTGQDSPLHF	TGTGCCAGCAGTTCCCGGCCCGGAACAGGGCAGGATTCACCCCTCCACTTT
TRBV10-3	TRBJ2-1	TRBD2	-	CAITQNQREGGNEQFF	TGTGCCATCACCCAGAACCAGCGGGAGGGGGGAAATGAGCAGTTCTTC
TRBV19	TRBJ1-2	TRBD1	-	CASTPLEKRGLYGYTF	TGTGCCAGTACCCCATTGGAAAAGAGGGGGCTCTATGGCTACACCTTC
TRBV7-9	TRBJ2-7	-	-	CASSQGTAGFEQYF	TGTGCCAGCAGCCAAGGGACGGCAGGGTTCGAGCAGTACTTC
TRBV7-3	TRBJ2-3	-	once	CASSLQGSTDTQYF	TGTGCCAGCAGCTTACAAGGGAGCACAGATACGCAGTATTTT
TRBV27	TRBJ1-5	-	-	CASSSQGRSNQPQHF	TGTGCCAGCAGTTCGCAGGGAAGAAGCAATCAGCCCCAGCATTTT
TRBV24-1	TRBJ2-7	-	-	CATSGGQYCEQYF	TGTGCCACCAGTGGAGGACAGTACTGCGAGCAGTACTTC
TRBV10-1	TRBJ2-3	-	-	CASSESQTDTQYF	TGCGCCAGCAGTGAGTCTCAGACAGATACGCAGTATTTT
TRBV25-1	TRBJ2-7	-	-	CASSEWGYEQYF	TGTGCCAGCAGTGAATGGGGCTACGAGCAGTACTTC
TRBV18	TRBJ2-3	TRBD1	-	CASSFIQGASTDTQYF	TGTGCCAGCTCATTCATACAGGGGGCTAGCACAGATACGCAGTATTTT
TRBV2	TRBJ2-5	-	-	CASSGVVETQYF	TGTGCCAGCTCAGGGGTCGTCGAGACCCAGTACTTC
TRBV18	TRBJ2-3	-	-	CASSPDSTDTQYF	TGTGCCAGCTCACCAGACAGCACAGATACGCAGTATTTT
TRBV2	TRBJ2-2	TRBD2	-	CASSYLAGGTGELFF	TGTGCCAGCAGTTACCTAGCGGGAGGTACCGGGGAGCTGTTTTTT
TRBV4-3	TRBJ2-2	-	once	CASSQDLNRPLNTGELFF	TGCGCCAGCAGCCAAGATTTAAACAGGCCTCTTAACACCGGGGAGCTGTTTTTT
TRBV11-2	TRBJ1-2	TRBD1	-	CASSGQGALYYGYTF	TGTGCCAGCAGTGGACAGGGGGCTTTGTACTATGGCTACACCTTC
TRBV3-1/TRBV3-2	TRBJ2-1	-	-	CASSQVVAEIYNEQFF	TGTGCCAGCAGCCAAGTCGTAGCGGAAATATACAATGAGCAGTTCTTC
TRBV29-1	TRBJ2-5	-	-	CSVNGEVQETQYF	TGCAGCGTCAACGGGGAGGTGCAAGAGACCCAGTACTTC
TRBV18	TRBJ2-2	TRBD1	-	CASSPSTTGSGELFF	TGTGCCAGCTCCCCTTCCACGACAGGGTCCGGGGAGCTGTTTTTT
TRBV9	TRBJ2-7	TRBD2	few	CARKSPDGLAGPSYEQYF	TGTGCCAGAAAGTCGCCAGATGGACTAGCGGGGCCCTCCTACGAGCAGTACTTC
TRBV7-3	TRBJ2-6	-	-	CASSHSSGANVLTF	TGTGCCAGCAGCCACTCATCCGGGGCCAACGTCCTGACTTTC
TRBV6-5	TRBJ1-2	TRBD1	-	CASSSPGGGYTF	TGTGCCAGCAGTTCCCCAGGGGGTGGCTACACCTTC
TRBV7-6	TRBJ1-1	TRBD1	-	CASSTRQGWATEAFF	TGTGCCAGCAGCACCCGACAGGGGTGGGCCACTGAAGCTTTCTTT
TRBV7-2	TRBJ1-1	-	-	CASSLRSGNTEAFF	TGTGCCAGCAGCCTAAGAAGCGGGAACACTGAAGCTTTCTTT
TRBV7-9	TRBJ2-5	-	-	CASSLDQETQYF	TGTGCCAGCAGCTTAGACCAAGAGACCCAGTACTTC
TRBV29-1	TRBJ1-1	-	-	CSVSGGDTEAFF	TGCAGCGTCAGCGGCGGGGACACTGAAGCTTTCTTT
TRBV7-2	TRBJ1-6	-	-	CASSLGQLNNSPLHF	TGTGCCAGCAGCTTAGGACAGCTAAATAATTCACCCCTCCACTTT
TRBV19	TRBJ2-2	-	-	CASSIFVSGPTGELFF	TGTGCCAGTAGTATATTTGTGTCAGGGCCCACCGGGGAGCTGTTTTTT
TRBV25-1	TRBJ2-5	-	-	CASSSPRGLAFGTETQYF	TGTGCCAGCAGCTCACCAAGAGGCCTAGCGTTTGGTACGGAGACCCAGTACTTC
TRBV11-2	TRBJ1-1	-	few	CASSFDTEAFF	TGTGCCAGCAGCTTCGACACTGAAGCTTTCTTT
TRBV30	TRBJ1-2	TRBD1	-	CAWRAGGVNYGYTF	TGTGCCTGGCGTGCAGGGGGCGTCAACTATGGCTACACCTTC